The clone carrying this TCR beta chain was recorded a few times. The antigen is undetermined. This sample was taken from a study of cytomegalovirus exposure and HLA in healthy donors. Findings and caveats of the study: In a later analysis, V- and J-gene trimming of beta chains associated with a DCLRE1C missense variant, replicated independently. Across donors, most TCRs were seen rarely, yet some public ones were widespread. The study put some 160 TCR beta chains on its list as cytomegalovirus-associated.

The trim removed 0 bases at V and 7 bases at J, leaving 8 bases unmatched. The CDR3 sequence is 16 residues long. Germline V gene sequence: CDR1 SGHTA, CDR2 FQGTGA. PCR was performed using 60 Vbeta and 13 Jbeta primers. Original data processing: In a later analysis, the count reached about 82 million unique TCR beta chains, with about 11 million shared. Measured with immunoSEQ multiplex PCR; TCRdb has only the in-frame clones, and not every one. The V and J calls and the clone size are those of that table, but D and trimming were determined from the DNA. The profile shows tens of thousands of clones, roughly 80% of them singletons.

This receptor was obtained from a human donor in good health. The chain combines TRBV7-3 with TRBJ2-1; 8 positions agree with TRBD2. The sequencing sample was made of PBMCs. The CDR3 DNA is TGTGCCAGCAGCTTAACGGAGGGAGCGGGAGTTAATGAGCAGTTCTTC. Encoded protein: CASSLTEGAGVNEQFF.